Here is one TCR beta chain with its context. The antigen remains undetermined. Sequenced by immunoSEQ multiplex PCR; TCRdb stores in-frame clones only, minus some. The top ten clones hold more than 12% of a sample with 130,000 to 150,000 clones, approximately 88% of them seen once. This specimen comes from a study of T cell responses to AZD1222 COVID-19 vaccine. On the study more broadly: Some second doses came at about 4 weeks and others at about 12 weeks; these were pooled.

Regarding the study as a whole: Only a handful of AZD1222 recipients, several in all, had baseline seropositivity. Targeting of unmutated variant regions was reportedly seen in nearly half of spike-specific TCRs. CD4 TCRs covered the whole spike, strongest at regions 160-218 and 743-854.

CDR1 is SGHVS, CDR2 FQNEAQ, per germline. This CDR3 contains 14 residues. V was cut by 5 bases and J by 7 bases, with 15 bases left in between. Sequences were derived from peripheral blood, sampled on day 0 of AZD1222 vaccination. The chain recombines TRBV7-8 with TRBJ1-5; TRBD1 is a possible D gene (6 bases). This TCR came from an adult in good health. Here the CDR3 DNA reads TGTGCCAGCAGCACAGGGCTTCTGGGACAGCCCCAGCATTTT. Encoded protein: CASSTGLLGQPQHF.